These 11 T cell receptor beta chains share one sample of origin, sequenced in a study of T cell repertoires in cytomegalovirus infection. Each CDR3 protein is one row after TCRdb ran MiXCR on the reads. Of almost 500,000 distinct CDR3 sequences in the sample, about 11% were seen once. The sequenced sample consisted of PBMCs. These receptors all stem from a human donor in good health (CMV status not recorded). Some clones in this sample may be carry-over from other donors' samples.

This clonotype was counted many times. The chain carries TRBV5-4 and TRBJ2-7, with TRBD2 identical over 10 bases. Per the germline V gene, CDR1 is SGHNT and CDR2 is YYREEE (reference sequence). V trimming: 4 bases; J trimming: 2 bases; junction bases outside the gene matches: 6. CDR3 length: 15 amino acids. The CDR3 DNA is TGTGCCAGCAGCCGCCCTAGCGGGGGACCCTACGAGCAGTACTTC. It yields the protein CASSRPSGGPYEQYF. Looking up the rest from reference TRBV5-4 and TRBJ2-7 gives the full variable domain: ETGVTQSPTHLIKTRGQQVTLRCSSQSGHNTVSWYQQALGQGPQFIFQYYREEENGRGNFPPRFSGLQFPNYSSELNVNALELDDSALYLCASSRPSGGPYEQYFGPGTRLTVT.

This clonotype was counted ten times or more. The chain combines TRBV27 with TRBJ2-3; 7 positions match TRBD2. In germline, CDR1 is MNHEY, CDR2 SMNVEV (reference sequence). Trimming cost V 1 base and J 3 bases; bases outside gene matches: 13. This CDR3 comprises 18 residues. The DNA for the CDR3 is TGTGCCAGCAGTTTATTCGGCCCACTTCGGGAGGTAACAGATACGCAGTATTTT. Its translation: CASSLFGPLREVTDTQYF.

Notes on this clonotype: A single base separates this from a much larger clone, so it may be a read error. The V call is TRBV28, the J call TRBJ2-5, with TRBD1 matching over 9 bases. The CDR3 runs 15 residues. Germline V gene data show CDR1 as MDHEN and CDR2 as SYDVKM. Trimming took 5 bases from V and 4 from J; bases not matched to a gene: 8. CDR3 sequence reads: CASSGPGQGRETQYF. CDR3 coding DNA: TGTGCCAGCAGTGGACCGGGACAGGGCCGAGAGACCCAGTACTTC.

In this sample, this clonotype turned up many times. This chain joins TRBV6-6 and TRBJ1-5; D unresolved. Trimming left V 9 bases short and J 6 bases short, with 15 bases between. Germline CDR1 MNHNY, CDR2 SVGAGI (reference sequence). The CDR3 has 13 amino acids. The CDR3 DNA sequence: TGTGCCAGTGGTTTGGAGTTAGGTCAGCCCCAGCATTTT. Protein product: CASGLELGQPQHF.

This clonotype was recorded many times. The chain has TRBV7-8 and TRBJ2-1, with 10 bases matching TRBD2. Germline CDR1 SGHVS, CDR2 FQNEAQ. This CDR3 has 18 residues. After removal of 2 bases from V and 1 base from J, the junction contained 8 bases not matched to a gene. In DNA, the CDR3 is TGTGCCAGCAGCTTACCCAGACTAGCGGGCCCTTCCTACAATGAGCAGTTCTTC. Amino acid sequence: CASSLPRLAGPSYNEQFF.

This clonotype was observed at least ten times. This sequence joins TRBV6-1 and TRBJ2-2, with D perhaps matching TRBD2 (5 bases). The ends were cut back, 7 bases at V and 5 bases at J, with 20 bases in the middle. Germline V gene lookup returns CDR1 MNHNS and CDR2 SASEGT. This CDR3 comprises 16 residues. CDR3 in DNA: TGTGCCAGCATTCCTTCGACTGGACTCCCGACCGGGGAGCTGTTTTTT. Translated, it gives CASIPSTGLPTGELFF.

The chain is built from TRBV19 and TRBJ2-5; D tentatively reads TRBD1 or TRBD2 (5 bases each). V was shortened by 2 bases and J by 5 bases, with 18 bases between the two germline ends. CDR1 is LNHDA, CDR2 SQIVND, per germline (reference sequence). The CDR3 covers 16 residues. CDR3 residues: CASSISRDGGWETQYF. In DNA, the CDR3 is TGTGCCAGTAGTATATCCAGGGACGGAGGCTGGGAGACCCAGTACTTC. The variable domain in full, completed from reference TRBV19 and TRBJ2-5, reads DGGITQSPKYLFRKEGQNVTLSCEQNLNHDAMYWYRQDPGQGLRLIYYSQIVNDFQKGDIAEGYSVSREKKESFPLTVTSAQKNPTAFYLCASSISRDGGWETQYFGPGTRLLVL.

This clonotype came up many times. This chain connects TRBV28 to TRBJ1-5; no reliable D call. Trimming took 3 bases from V and 6 from J, leaving 6 bases between them. CDR3 length equals 12 residues. Germline V gene sequence: CDR1 MDHEN, CDR2 SYDVKM. The CDR3 sequence is CASSFSIQPQHF. The CDR3 DNA sequence: TGTGCCAGCAGTTTTTCGATTCAGCCCCAGCATTTT.

This clonotype was recorded at least ten times. The chain combines TRBV10-3 with TRBJ2-5, with 7 bases fitting TRBD2. Germline V CDR1 and CDR2: ENHRY, SYGVKD. V shed 3 bases and J 4 bases; nucleotides not matched to a gene: 5. The CDR3 has 14 residues. CDR3 nucleotide sequence: TGTGCCATCAGTGATATAGGGGAGGGAGAGACCCAGTACTTC. This encodes CAISDIGEGETQYF.

As regards this clonotype: Germline is not matched at one junction end, which may reflect a read error. V gene TRBV6-6 combines with J gene TRBJ2-2; no clear D. CDR1 is MNHNY and CDR2 is SVGAGI in the germline V gene (reference sequence). The CDR3 loop spans 13 amino acids. For the CDR3, the DNA is TGTGCCCGCAGTTACTCGGTGCCCGGGGAGCTGTTTTTT. It encodes CARSYSVPGELFF.

This clonotype was seen at least ten times. The chain uses TRBV4-1 and TRBJ1-4; D gene ambiguous. Trimming shortened V by 2 bases and J by 0 bases, and 10 bases separated the two germline ends. The CDR3 extends over 16 amino acids. The germline V gene encodes CDR1 MGHRA and CDR2 YSYEKL. This CDR3 is CASSQSPRTTNEKLFF. DNA for the CDR3: TGCGCCAGCAGCCAATCTCCCCGAACAACTAATGAAAAACTGTTTTTT.